This TCR beta chain was profiled in a study of blood T cell repertoires in COVID-19. Here immunoSEQ multiplex PCR was the method, and the copy in TCRdb shows in-frame clones only, minus some. The sample contains about 98,000 clones, 80% to 85% of which appear only once. The sample was peripheral blood. The sequence derives from a man aged 60 to 69 with acute or convalescent COVID-19.

This CDR3 reads CASSPLIYNSPLHF. CDR3 coding DNA: TGTGCCAGCAGCCCCCTAATCTATAATTCACCCCTCCACTTT. The chain has TRBV6-5 and TRBJ1-6; D is ambiguous. Germline CDR1 is MNHEY and CDR2 is SVGAGI. The V gene lost 6 bases and the J gene lost 3 bases, with 9 bases spanning the gap. CDR3 length: 14 residues.